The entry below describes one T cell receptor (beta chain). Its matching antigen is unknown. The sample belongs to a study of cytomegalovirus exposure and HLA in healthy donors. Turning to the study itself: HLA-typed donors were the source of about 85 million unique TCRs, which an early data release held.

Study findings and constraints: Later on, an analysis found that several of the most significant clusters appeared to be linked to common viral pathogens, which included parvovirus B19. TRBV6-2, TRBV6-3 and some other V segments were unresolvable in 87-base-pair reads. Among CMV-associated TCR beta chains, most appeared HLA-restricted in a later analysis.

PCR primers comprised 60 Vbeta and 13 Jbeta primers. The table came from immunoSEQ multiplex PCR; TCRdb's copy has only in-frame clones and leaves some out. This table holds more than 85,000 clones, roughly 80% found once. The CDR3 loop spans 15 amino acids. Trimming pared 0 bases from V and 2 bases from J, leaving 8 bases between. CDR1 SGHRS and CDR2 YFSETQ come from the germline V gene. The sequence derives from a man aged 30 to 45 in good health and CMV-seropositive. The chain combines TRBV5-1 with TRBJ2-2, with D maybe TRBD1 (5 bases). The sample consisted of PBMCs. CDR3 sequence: CASSLGQFNTGELFF. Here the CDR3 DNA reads TGCGCCAGCAGCTTGGGACAGTTCAACACCGGGGAGCTGTTTTTT. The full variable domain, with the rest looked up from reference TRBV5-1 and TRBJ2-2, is KAGVTQTPRYLIKTRGQQVTLSCSPISGHRSVSWYQQTPGQGLQFLFEYFSETQRNKGNFPGRFSGRQFSNSRSEMNVSTLELGDSALYLCASSLGQFNTGELFFGEGSRLTVL.